This T cell receptor (beta chain) was profiled in a study of blood T cell repertoires in COVID-19. About the study: PBMCs, B-cell-depleted T cells, or T cells were the source of the cDNA or gDNA that made up the material.

Profiling relied on immunoSEQ multiplex PCR, and the TCRdb table lists in-frame clones only, not all of them. Among approximately 670,000 clones, about nine tenths were seen once, and the ten largest hold about 0.26%. The V gene end was trimmed by 0 bases and the J gene end by 2 bases; junction bases not matched to a gene: 5. Germline CDR1 is SGDLS and CDR2 is YYNGEE. This CDR3 spans 16 amino acids. The source of this sequence is a woman under 30 with acute or convalescent COVID-19. Sequenced material: peripheral blood. The chain uses TRBV9 and TRBJ2-3; TRBD2 matches 8 bases. The chain's CDR3 is CASSVAGSGATDTQYF. The DNA for the CDR3 is TGTGCCAGCAGCGTAGCAGGTAGCGGGGCCACAGATACGCAGTATTTT.